This T cell receptor (beta chain) comes out of a study of blood T cell repertoires in COVID-19. Study in general: COVID-19 samples collected from the United States, Italy and Spain covered acute and convalescent phases. In each case, the material was cDNA or gDNA derived from T cells, B-cell-depleted T cells, or PBMCs.

This CDR3 comprises 13 residues. Trimming stripped 4 bases from V and 9 bases from J, with 15 bases between. In germline, CDR1 is LGHNT, CDR2 FRNRAP. As originally analysed: Nucleated cell counts were estimated from reference gene primer amplification. Sequenced by immunoSEQ multiplex PCR; TCRdb stores in-frame clones only, minus some. D and trimming were read from the DNA, whereas the V and J calls and clone size are those reported in that table. Altogether some 130,000 clones are present, almost 85% being singletons, with the ten largest covering around 13%. Sequenced material: peripheral blood. This rearrangement joins TRBV12-5 to TRBJ2-5, with a tentative D call TRBD2 (5 bases). The clonotype was recovered from a woman in her thirties who had recovered from COVID-19. CDR3 DNA: TGTGCTAGTGGTTCCTCACTAGTTCAGGCCCAGTACTTC. Amino acids: CASGSSLVQAQYF.